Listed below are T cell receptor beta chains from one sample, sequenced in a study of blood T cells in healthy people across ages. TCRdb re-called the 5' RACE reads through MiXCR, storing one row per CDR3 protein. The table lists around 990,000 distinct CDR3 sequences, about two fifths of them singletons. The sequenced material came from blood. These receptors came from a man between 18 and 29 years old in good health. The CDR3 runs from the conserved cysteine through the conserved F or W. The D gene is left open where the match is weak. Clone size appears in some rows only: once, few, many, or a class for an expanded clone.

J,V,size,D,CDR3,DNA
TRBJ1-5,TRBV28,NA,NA,CASSWGYLSNQPQHF,TGTGCCAGCAGTTGGGGGTACCTCAGCAATCAGCCCCAGCATTTT
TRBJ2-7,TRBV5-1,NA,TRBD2,CASSSIGTSRSYEQYF,TGCGCCAGCAGCTCGATTGGGACTAGCAGGTCCTACGAGCAGTACTTC
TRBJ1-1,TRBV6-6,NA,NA,CASSLDDTEAFF,TGTGCCAGCAGCCTGGATGACACTGAAGCTTTCTTT
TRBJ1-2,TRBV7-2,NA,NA,CASSFTKANYDYTF,TGTGCCAGCAGCTTTACAAAAGCTAACTATGACTACACCTTC
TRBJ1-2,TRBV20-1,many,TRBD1,CSATGANYGYTF,TGCAGTGCCACAGGGGCAAACTATGGCTACACCTTC
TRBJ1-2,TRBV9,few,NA,CASSVYGSTYYGYTF,TGTGCCAGCAGCGTATACGGGAGTACTTACTATGGCTACACCTTC
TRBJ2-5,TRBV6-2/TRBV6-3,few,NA,CASSFSVEAQYF,TGTGCCAGCAGTTTTAGCGTGGAGGCCCAGTACTTC
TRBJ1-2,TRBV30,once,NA,CAWSVLGLRGYTF,TGTGCCTGGAGTGTTTTAGGGTTGCGAGGCTACACCTTC
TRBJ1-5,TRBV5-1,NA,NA,CASSLGGAGFDQPQHF,TGCGCCAGCAGCTTGGGGGGGGCAGGGTTCGATCAGCCCCAGCATTTT
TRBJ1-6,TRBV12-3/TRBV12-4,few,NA,CASSLDAGFAYNSPLHF,TGTGCCAGCAGTTTAGACGCAGGGTTCGCCTATAATTCACCCCTCCACTTT
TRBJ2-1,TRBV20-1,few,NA,CSASRANEQFF,TGCAGTGCCTCCAGGGCCAATGAGCAGTTCTTC
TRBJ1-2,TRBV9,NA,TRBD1,CASSVENRGLYGYTF,TGTGCCAGCAGCGTAGAGAACAGGGGGCTCTATGGCTACACCTTC
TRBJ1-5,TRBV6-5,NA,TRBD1,CASSYSVRVQGIGQPQHF,TGTGCCAGCAGTTACTCCGTTCGGGTACAGGGGATAGGTCAGCCCCAGCATTTT
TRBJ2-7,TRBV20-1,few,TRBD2,CSARELAGFYEQYF,TGCAGTGCTAGAGAGCTAGCGGGGTTCTACGAGCAGTACTTC
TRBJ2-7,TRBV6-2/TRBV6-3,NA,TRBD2,CASSYSRISGGAKEQYF,TGTGCCAGCAGTTACTCGAGGATTAGCGGGGGGGCGAAGGAGCAGTACTTC
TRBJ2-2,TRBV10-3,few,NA,CASKAGASNTGELFF,TGTGCCAGCAAGGCAGGGGCCTCGAACACCGGGGAGCTGTTTTTT
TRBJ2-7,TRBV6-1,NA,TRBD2,CASSEGLAGDYEQYF,TGTGCCAGCAGTGAAGGACTAGCGGGGGACTACGAGCAGTACTTC
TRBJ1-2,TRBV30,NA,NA,CAWSSGPIWSYGYTF,TGTGCCTGGAGTAGCGGGCCCATCTGGAGCTATGGCTACACCTTC
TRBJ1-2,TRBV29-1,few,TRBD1,CSVDGQGYGYTF,TGCAGCGTTGATGGACAGGGCTATGGCTACACCTTC
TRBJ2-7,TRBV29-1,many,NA,CSVKDGNSYEQYF,TGCAGCGTAAAGGACGGAAACTCCTACGAGCAGTACTTC
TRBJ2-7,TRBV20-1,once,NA,CSASESGTPSYEQYF,TGCAGTGCTTCAGAATCCGGGACACCTTCCTACGAGCAGTACTTC
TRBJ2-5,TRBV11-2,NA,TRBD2,CASRSSGSWEQYF,TGTGCCAGCAGATCTAGCGGGAGTTGGGAGCAGTACTTC
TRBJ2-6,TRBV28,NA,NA,CASSTTGVYSGANVLTF,TGTGCCAGCAGTACTACAGGAGTCTACTCTGGGGCCAACGTCCTGACTTTC
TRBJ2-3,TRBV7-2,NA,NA,CASRKIDTQYF,TGTGCCAGCAGAAAAATAGATACGCAGTATTTT
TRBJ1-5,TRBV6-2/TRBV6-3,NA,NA,CASTAGTFYSNQPQHF,TGTGCCAGCACTGCAGGGACATTTTATAGCAATCAGCCCCAGCATTTT
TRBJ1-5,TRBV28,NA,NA,CASRPPQEYSNQPQHF,TGTGCCAGCAGACCACCCCAGGAATATAGCAATCAGCCCCAGCATTTT
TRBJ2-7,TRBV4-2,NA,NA,CASSQVDSMENNEQYF,TGTGCCAGCAGCCAAGTGGACAGCATGGAGAACAATGAGCAGTACTTC
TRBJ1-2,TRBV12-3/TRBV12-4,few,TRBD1,CASTPDRGQDYGYTF,TGTGCCAGCACCCCGGACAGGGGCCAAGACTATGGCTACACCTTC
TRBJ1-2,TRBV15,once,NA,CATSKDPRYGYTF,TGTGCCACCAGCAAAGACCCTCGATATGGCTACACCTTC
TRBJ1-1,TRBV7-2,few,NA,CASRSTVNTEAFF,TGTGCCAGCAGATCCACAGTGAACACTGAAGCTTTCTTT
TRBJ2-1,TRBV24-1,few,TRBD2,CATSDITTGTSHRIEQFF,TGTGCCACCAGTGATATAACAACCGGGACTAGTCATAGGATAGAGCAGTTCTTC
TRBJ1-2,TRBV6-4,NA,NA,CASSNAYGYTF,TGTGCCAGCAGTAACGCCTATGGCTACACCTTC
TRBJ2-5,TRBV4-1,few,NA,CASSQVGTQETQYF,TGCGCCAGCAGCCAAGTGGGAACCCAAGAGACCCAGTACTTC
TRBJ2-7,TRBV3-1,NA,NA,CASSQAQSTYEQYF,TGTGCCAGCAGCCAAGCTCAGTCGACCTACGAGCAGTACTTC
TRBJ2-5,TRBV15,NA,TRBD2,CVTSRGILAVYQETQYF,TGTGTCACCAGCAGAGGTATACTAGCGGTGTACCAAGAGACCCAGTACTTC
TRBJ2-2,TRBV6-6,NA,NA,CVLLGGTTGELFF,TGTGTCCTATTGGGGGGTACCACCGGGGAGCTGTTTTTT
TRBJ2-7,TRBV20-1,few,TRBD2,CSASDSGGLFSYNEQYF,TGCAGTGCTAGTGATAGCGGGGGCCTTTTCTCCTACAATGAGCAGTACTTC
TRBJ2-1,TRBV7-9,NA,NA,CAVWDNEHFF,TGTGCCGTCTGGGACAATGAGCATTTCTTC
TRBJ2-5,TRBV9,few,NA,CASSVKPTQETQYF,TGTGCCAGCAGCGTAAAACCCACTCAGGAGACCCAGTACTTC
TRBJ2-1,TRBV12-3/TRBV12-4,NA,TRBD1,CASTDRAINEQFF,TGTGCCAGCACGGACAGGGCGATTAATGAGCAGTTCTTC
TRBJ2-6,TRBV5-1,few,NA,CASRHLSGANVLTF,TGCGCATCCCGACACCTCTCTGGGGCCAACGTCCTGACTTTC
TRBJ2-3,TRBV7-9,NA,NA,CASSLVSGGQGSDTQYF,TGTGCCAGCAGCTTAGTGTCGGGCGGGCAGGGATCCGATACGCAGTATTTT
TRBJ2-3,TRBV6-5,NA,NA,CASIPRWGDTDTQYF,TGTGCCAGCATCCCGAGGTGGGGGGACACAGATACGCAGTATTTT
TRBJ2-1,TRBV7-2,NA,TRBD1,CASSRDREQNEQFF,TGTGCCAGCAGCAGGGACAGGGAGCAGAATGAGCAGTTCTTC
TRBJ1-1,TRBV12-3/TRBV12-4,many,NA,CASSFSGGTEAFF,TGCGCCAGCAGCTTTTCGGGGGGCACTGAAGCTTTCTTT
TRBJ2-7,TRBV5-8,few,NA,CASSLVLKTYEQYF,TGTGCCAGCAGCTTAGTTCTCAAAACCTACGAGCAGTACTTC
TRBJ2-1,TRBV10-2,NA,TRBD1,CASSVIGQGVEQFF,TGCGCCAGCAGTGTAATTGGACAGGGGGTTGAGCAGTTCTTC
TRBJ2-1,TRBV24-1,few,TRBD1,CATSDDRGDEQFF,TGTGCCACCAGTGATGACAGGGGCGATGAGCAGTTCTTC
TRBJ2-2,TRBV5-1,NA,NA,CASSFVPGVDTGELFF,TGCGCCAGCTCCTTCGTCCCGGGGGTGGACACCGGGGAGCTGTTTTTT
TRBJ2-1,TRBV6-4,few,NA,CASSLGQGQNNEQFF,TGTGCCAGCAGCCTCGGACAAGGCCAAAACAATGAGCAGTTCTTC
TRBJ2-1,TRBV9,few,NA,CASSEQGVGYNEQFF,TGTGCCAGCAGTGAACAGGGAGTCGGCTACAATGAGCAGTTCTTC
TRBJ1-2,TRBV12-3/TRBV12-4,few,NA,CATRQSTNYGYTF,TGTGCCACCCGACAGTCTACTAACTATGGCTACACCTTC